This T cell receptor (beta chain) stems from a study of T cell repertoires in cytomegalovirus infection. The length of the CDR3 is 14 residues. CDR1 is SNHLY and CDR2 is FYNNEI in the germline V gene. Trimming pared 5 bases from V and 1 base from J, leaving 11 bases between. MiXCR was run by TCRdb on the reads, yielding one entry per CDR3 protein. This sample has roughly 300,000 distinct CDR3 sequences, with about 25% found just once. This clonotype was obtained from a human donor in good health (CMV status not recorded). Some clones in this sample may be carry-over from other donors' samples. Sequenced: PBMCs. The chain couples TRBV2 to TRBJ1-2, with D possibly matching TRBD1 (5 bases). CDR3 protein: CASSYRSGNYGYTF. As DNA, the CDR3 is TGTGCCAGCAGTTACAGGAGTGGTAACTATGGCTACACCTTC.